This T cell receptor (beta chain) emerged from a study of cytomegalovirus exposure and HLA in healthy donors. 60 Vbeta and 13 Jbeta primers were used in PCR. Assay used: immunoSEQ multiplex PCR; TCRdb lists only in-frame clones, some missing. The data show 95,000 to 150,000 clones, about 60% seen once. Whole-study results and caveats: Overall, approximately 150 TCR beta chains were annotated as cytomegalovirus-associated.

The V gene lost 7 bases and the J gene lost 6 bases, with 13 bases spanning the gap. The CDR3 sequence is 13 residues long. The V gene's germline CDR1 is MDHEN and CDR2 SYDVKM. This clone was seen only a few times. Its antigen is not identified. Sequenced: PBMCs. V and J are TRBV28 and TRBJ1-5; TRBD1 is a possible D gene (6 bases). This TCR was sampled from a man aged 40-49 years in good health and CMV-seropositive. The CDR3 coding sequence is TGTGCCAGCATAGGCAGGGGTTTTCAGCCCCAGCATTTT. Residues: CASIGRGFQPQHF. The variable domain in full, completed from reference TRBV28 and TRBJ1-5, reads DVKVTQSSRYLVKRTGEKVFLECVQDMDHENMFWYRQDPGLGLRLIYFSYDVKMKEKGDIPEGYSVSREKKERFSLILESASTNQTSMYLCASIGRGFQPQHFGDGTRLSIL.